The clone carrying this T cell receptor beta chain occurred a few times. The antigen is unknown. Investigators took about 10 milliliters of peripheral blood from every donor. A minimum of 5 micrograms of total RNA was extracted per sample. A second PCR, run for roughly 7 to 11 cycles, used a sample-barcoded 5' primer plus a J-beta primer mix. MiXCR, run by TCRdb on the 5' RACE reads, gives a single entry per CDR3 protein. In the table there are around 750,000 distinct CDR3 sequences, about 53% of which are singletons. The entry originates in a study of blood T cells in healthy people across ages. Study conclusions and caveats: CMV status of donors was unknown, possibly confounding expanded clonotype changes. Estimates based on one million T cells were treated as lower bounds.

The sample consisted of blood. The receptor's source is an elderly man in good health.

The CDR3 sequence is CASSTGGQLNYGYTF. CDR3 nucleotide sequence: TGTGCCAGCAGCACAGGGGGACAGCTTAACTATGGCTACACCTTC. The chain combines TRBV6-6 with TRBJ1-2; TRBD1 aligns across 8 bases. Germline-derived CDR1 and CDR2 are MNHNY and SVGAGI (reference sequence). Trimming at V came to 6 bases and at J to 1 base, leaving 7 bases not matched to a gene. This CDR3 has 15 amino acids.